These 4 T cell receptor beta chains came from one sample sequenced in a study of response to subunit inactivated influenza vaccine. TCRdb independently ran MiXCR on the RT-PCR reads; one entry per CDR3 protein. The data contain about 650,000 distinct CDR3 sequences, approximately 14% of them singletons. Sample: PBMCs from blood, taken about 12 days after vaccination. The receptors were sampled from a man in his forties or fifties who received an inactivated influenza vaccine.

This CDR3 is CASSLGPLGVANEQFF. In nucleotides, the CDR3 is TGTGCCAGCAGCCTGGGGCCCTTGGGGGTAGCCAATGAGCAGTTCTTC. This sequence joins TRBV14 and TRBJ2-1; D assignment may be TRBD1 or TRBD2 (5 bases each). Germline V gene sequence: CDR1 SGHDN, CDR2 FVKESK. The CDR3 runs 16 residues. Trimming left V 4 bases short and J 6 bases short, with 19 bases between. Full variable domain (remainder filled in from reference TRBV14 and TRBJ2-1): EAGVTQFPSHSVIEKGQTVTLRCDPISGHDNLYWYRRVMGKEIKFLLHFVKESKQDESGMPNNRFLAERTGGTYSTLKVQPAELEDSGVYFCASSLGPLGVANEQFFGPGTRLTVL.

The chain couples TRBV29-1 to TRBJ2-5; D uncertain. The CDR3 totals 15 residues. Trimming stripped 2 bases from V and 2 bases from J, with 15 bases between. Germline V gene sequence: CDR1 SQVTM, CDR2 ANQGSEA. The CDR3 is CSVETRLNPQETQYF. The CDR3 bases are TGCAGCGTTGAAACGCGGTTAAATCCACAAGAGACCCAGTACTTC.

The rearrangement uses TRBV7-2 and TRBJ2-7; D unresolved. The CDR3 length is 16 residues. CDR1 is SGHTA and CDR2 is FQGNSA in the germline V gene. V lost 1 base and J lost 0, with 13 bases in between. CDR3 amino acids: CASSLDSLGSSYEQYF. The CDR3 nucleotides are TGTGCCAGCAGCTTAGACTCTTTGGGCAGCTCCTACGAGCAGTACTTC. The full variable domain, in which reference TRBV7-2 and TRBJ2-7 provide the parts outside the CDR3, is GAGVSQSPSNKVTEKGKDVELRCDPISGHTALYWYRQSLGQGLEFLIYFQGNSAPDKSGLPSDRFSAERTGGSVSTLTIQRTQQEDSAVYLCASSLDSLGSSYEQYFGPGTRLTVT.

This clonotype was seen at least ten times. The V call is TRBV24-1, the J call TRBJ2-4; D not resolved. The CDR3 loop spans 16 amino acids. V dropped 0 bases and J dropped 0 bases, with 8 bases sitting between them. CDR1 is KGHDR, CDR2 SFDVKD, per germline. The DNA for the CDR3 is TGTGCCACCAGTGATTTGGACCTACTAGCCAAAAACATTCAGTACTTC. Amino acid sequence: CATSDLDLLAKNIQYF.